Reported below is one T cell receptor beta chain. From germline, CDR1 is MDHEN and CDR2 SYDVKM. The length of the CDR3 is 14 residues. The V end lost 11 bases, the J end lost 0 bases, and 15 bases lay between the germline ends. Extracted RNA was reverse transcribed, and the resulting cDNA served as sequencing template. Sequencing used immunoSEQ multiplex PCR; TCRdb keeps in-frame clones, though not all of them. This sample has more than 90,000 clones, with under 40% found just once. These data originate in a study of CD8+ T cells in alopecia areata. Whole-study context: Those patients who were treated received oral tofacitinib, which was given at 5 to 10 mg twice daily for moderate-to-severe alopecia areata.

The clonotype originates from a human donor with alopecia areata. The V call is TRBV28, the J call TRBJ2-3, with D unclear. What was sequenced was CD4+ T cells sorted from blood. DNA for the CDR3: TGTGCCTGCCTGGATGGGCCTAGCACAGATACGCAGTATTTT. Its translation: CACLDGPSTDTQYF.